This T cell receptor (beta chain) emerged from a study of CD8+ T cells in alopecia areata. As for this clone: Its matching antigen is unknown.

Study-level points and caveats: With patients, TCR sharing proved less clear than in mice, a difference possibly related to HLA.

Following RNA extraction, reverse transcription yielded cDNA that acted as the sequencing template. Assay: immunoSEQ multiplex PCR; the TCRdb copy retains only in-frame clones and omits some. The sample holds thousands of clones, 65% to 75% seen once. Sequencing was done on a sample of skin. The TCR comes from a human donor in good health.

The CDR3 is CASSNHTGVYEQYF. The CDR3 bases are TGTGCCAGCAGCAATCATACAGGGGTTTACGAGCAGTACTTC. The chain recombines TRBV7-6 with TRBJ2-7, with 7 bases that match TRBD1. This CDR3 comprises 14 residues. CDR1 is SGHVS, CDR2 FNYEAQ, per germline. With V trimmed by 5 bases and J by 4 bases, 8 bases remained unmatched. The entire variable domain, with the rest obtained from reference TRBV7-6 and TRBJ2-7, is as follows: GAGVSQSPRYKVTKRGQDVALRCDPISGHVSLYWYRQALGQGPEFLTYFNYEAQQDKSGLPNDRFSAERPEGSISTLTIQRTEQRDSAMYRCASSNHTGVYEQYFGPGTRLTVT.